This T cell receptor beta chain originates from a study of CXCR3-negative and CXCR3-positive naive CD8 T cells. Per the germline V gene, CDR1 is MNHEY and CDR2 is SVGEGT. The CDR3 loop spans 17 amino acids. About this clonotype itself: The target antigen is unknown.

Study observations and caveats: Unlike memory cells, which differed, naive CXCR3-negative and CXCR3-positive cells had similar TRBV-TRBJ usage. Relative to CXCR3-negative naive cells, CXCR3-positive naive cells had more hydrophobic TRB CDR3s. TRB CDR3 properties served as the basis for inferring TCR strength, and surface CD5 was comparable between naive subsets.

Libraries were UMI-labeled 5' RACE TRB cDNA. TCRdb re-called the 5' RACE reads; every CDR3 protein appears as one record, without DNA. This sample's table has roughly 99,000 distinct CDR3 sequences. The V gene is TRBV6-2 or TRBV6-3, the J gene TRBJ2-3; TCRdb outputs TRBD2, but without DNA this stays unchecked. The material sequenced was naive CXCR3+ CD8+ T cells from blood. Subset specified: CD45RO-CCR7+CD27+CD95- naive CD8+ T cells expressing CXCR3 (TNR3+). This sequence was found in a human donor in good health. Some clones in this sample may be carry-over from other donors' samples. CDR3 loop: CASRTSGVSTSADTQYF.